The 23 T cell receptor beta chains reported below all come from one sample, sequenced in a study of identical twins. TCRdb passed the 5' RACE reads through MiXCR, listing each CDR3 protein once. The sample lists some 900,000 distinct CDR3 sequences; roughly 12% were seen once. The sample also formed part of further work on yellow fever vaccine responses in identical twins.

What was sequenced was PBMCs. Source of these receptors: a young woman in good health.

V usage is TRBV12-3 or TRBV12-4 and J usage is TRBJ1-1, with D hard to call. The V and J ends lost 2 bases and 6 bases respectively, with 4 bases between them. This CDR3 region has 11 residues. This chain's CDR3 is CASSLKAEAFF. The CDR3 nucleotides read TGTGCCAGCAGTTTAAAAGCTGAAGCTTTCTTT.

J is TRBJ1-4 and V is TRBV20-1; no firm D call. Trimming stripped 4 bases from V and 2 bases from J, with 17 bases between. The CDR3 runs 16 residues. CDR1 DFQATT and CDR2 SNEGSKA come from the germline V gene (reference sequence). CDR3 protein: CSATRLVRVTNEKLFF. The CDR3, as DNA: TGCAGTGCTACCCGGTTGGTGAGGGTCACTAATGAAAAACTGTTTTTT.

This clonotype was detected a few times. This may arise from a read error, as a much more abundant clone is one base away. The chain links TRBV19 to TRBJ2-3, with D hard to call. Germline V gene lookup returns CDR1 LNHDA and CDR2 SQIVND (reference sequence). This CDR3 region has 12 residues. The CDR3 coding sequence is TGTGTCAGTAGCCCGACTTCTGATACGCAGTATTTT. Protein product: CVSSPTSDTQYF.

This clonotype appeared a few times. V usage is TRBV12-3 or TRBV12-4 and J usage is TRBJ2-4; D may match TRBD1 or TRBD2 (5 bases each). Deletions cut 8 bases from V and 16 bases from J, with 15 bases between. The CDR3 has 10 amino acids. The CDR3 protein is CASLRDGGYF. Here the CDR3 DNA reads TGTGCCAGCCTGAGGGATGGGGGTTACTTC.

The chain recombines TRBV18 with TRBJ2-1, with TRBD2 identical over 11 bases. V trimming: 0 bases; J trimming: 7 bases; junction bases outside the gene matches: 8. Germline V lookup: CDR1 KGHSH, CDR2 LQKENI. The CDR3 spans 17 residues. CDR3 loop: CASSPPIAGGPNNEQFF. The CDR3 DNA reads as TGTGCCAGCTCACCACCCATAGCGGGAGGGCCTAATAATGAGCAGTTCTTC.

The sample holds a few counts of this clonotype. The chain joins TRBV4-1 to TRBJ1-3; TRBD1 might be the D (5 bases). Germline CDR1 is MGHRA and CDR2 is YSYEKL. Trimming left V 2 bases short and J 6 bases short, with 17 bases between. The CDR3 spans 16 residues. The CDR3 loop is CASSQRGDGGENTIYF. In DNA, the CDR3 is TGCGCCAGCAGCCAACGCGGGGACGGAGGAGAAAACACCATATATTTT.

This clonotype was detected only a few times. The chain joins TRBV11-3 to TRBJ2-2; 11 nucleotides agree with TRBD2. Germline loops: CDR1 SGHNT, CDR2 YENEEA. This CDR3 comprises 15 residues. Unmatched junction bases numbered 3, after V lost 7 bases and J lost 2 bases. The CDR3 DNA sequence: TGTGCCAGCATGACTAGCGGGGTTAACACCGGGGAGCTGTTTTTT. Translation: CASMTSGVNTGELFF.

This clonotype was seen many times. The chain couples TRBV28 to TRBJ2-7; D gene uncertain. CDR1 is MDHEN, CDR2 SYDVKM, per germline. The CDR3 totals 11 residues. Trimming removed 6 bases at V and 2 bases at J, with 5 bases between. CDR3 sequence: CASRGPYEQYV. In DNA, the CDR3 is TGTGCCAGCAGGGGTCCCTACGAGCAGTACGTC.

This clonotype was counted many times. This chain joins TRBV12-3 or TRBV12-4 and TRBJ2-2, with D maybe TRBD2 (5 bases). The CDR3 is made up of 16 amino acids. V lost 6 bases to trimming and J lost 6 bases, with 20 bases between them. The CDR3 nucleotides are TGTGCCAGCAGCCCGTCGAGAGCGGTCCGCCCCGGGGAGCTGTTTTTT. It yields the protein CASSPSRAVRPGELFF.

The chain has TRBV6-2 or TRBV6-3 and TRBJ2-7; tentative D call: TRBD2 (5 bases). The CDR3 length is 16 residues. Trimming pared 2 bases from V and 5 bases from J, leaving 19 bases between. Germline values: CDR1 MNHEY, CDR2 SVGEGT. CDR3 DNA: TGTGCCAGCAGTTACGCATCCCCGGTCGGGGTCCACGAGCAGTACTTC. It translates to CASSYASPVGVHEQYF.

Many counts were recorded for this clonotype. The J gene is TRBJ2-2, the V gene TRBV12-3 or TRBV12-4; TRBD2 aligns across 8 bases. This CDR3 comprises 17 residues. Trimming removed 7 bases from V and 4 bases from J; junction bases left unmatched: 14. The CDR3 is CASTLPLGRALTGELFF. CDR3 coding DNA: TGTGCCAGCACCCTTCCACTCGGGAGGGCCCTCACCGGGGAGCTGTTTTTT.

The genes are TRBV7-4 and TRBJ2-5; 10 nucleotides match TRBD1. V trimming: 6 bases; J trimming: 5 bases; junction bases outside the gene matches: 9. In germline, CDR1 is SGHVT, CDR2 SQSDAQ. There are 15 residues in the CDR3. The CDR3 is CASRPGQGGGETQYF. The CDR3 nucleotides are TGTGCCAGCAGACCTGGACAGGGGGGCGGGGAGACCCAGTACTTC.

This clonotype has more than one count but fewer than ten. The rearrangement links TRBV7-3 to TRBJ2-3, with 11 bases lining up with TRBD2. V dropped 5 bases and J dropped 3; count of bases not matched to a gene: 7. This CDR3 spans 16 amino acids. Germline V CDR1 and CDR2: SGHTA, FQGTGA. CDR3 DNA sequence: TGTGCCAGCAGCCCCCCTACTAGCGGGAGTACAGATACGCAGTATTTT. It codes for CASSPPTSGSTDTQYF.

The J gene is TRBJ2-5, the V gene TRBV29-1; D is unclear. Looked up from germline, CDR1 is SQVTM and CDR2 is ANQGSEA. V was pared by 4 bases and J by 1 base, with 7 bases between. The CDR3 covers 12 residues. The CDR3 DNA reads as TGCAGCGTTGGGCCGGCCCAAGAGACCCAGTACTTC. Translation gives CSVGPAQETQYF.

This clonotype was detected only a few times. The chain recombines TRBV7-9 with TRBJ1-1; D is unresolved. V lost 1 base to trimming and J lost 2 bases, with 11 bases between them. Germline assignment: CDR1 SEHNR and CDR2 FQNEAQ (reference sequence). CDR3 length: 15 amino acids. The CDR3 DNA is TGTGCCAGCAGCTTAGTTTGGAGCTTCAACACTGAAGCTTTCTTT. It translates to CASSLVWSFNTEAFF. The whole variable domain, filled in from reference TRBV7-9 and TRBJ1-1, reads DTGVSQNPRHKITKRGQNVTFRCDPISEHNRLYWYRQTLGQGPEFLTYFQNEAQLEKSRLLSDRFSAERPKGSFSTLEIQRTEQGDSAMYLCASSLVWSFNTEAFFGQGTRLTVV.

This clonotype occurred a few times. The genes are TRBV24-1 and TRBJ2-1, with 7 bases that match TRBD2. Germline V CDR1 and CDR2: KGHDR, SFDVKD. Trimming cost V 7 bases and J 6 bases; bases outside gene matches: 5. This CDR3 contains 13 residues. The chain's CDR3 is CATSPRGINEQFF. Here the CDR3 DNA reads TGTGCCACCAGCCCGCGGGGGATCAATGAGCAGTTCTTC.

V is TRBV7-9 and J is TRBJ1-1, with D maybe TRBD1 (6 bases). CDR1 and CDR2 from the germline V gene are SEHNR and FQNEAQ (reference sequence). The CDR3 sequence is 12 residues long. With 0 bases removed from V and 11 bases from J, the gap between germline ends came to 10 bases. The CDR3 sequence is CASSLAQGGAFF. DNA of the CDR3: TGTGCCAGCAGCTTAGCACAAGGGGGGGCTTTCTTT.

CDR3 sequence reads: CSVDAGGGETQYF. The CDR3 DNA reads as TGCAGCGTTGATGCAGGGGGCGGAGAGACCCAGTACTTC. This rearrangement joins TRBV29-1 to TRBJ2-5; 8 nucleotides agree with TRBD1. In germline, CDR1 is SQVTM, CDR2 ANQGSEA. The CDR3 is 13 amino acids. V shed 3 bases and J 4 bases; nucleotides not matched to a gene: 4.

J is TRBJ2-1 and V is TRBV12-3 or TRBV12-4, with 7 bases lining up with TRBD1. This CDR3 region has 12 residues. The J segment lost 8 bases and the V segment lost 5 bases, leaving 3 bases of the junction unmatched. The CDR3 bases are TGTGCCAGCAGTGACCAGGGGGATGAGCAGTTCTTC. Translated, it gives CASSDQGDEQFF.

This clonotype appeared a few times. CDR3 nucleotides: TGTGCCAGCAGCCAAAATCTTGTGGGAGGGCCTCGATCTTTCTTC. Its translation is CASSQNLVGGPRSFF. The chain links TRBV3-1 to TRBJ2-1, with 7 nucleotides matching TRBD2. The CDR3 covers 15 residues. CDR1 is LGHDT and CDR2 is YNNKEL in the germline V gene (reference sequence). The V segment lost 2 bases and the J segment 16 bases; nucleotides outside the gene matches: 17.

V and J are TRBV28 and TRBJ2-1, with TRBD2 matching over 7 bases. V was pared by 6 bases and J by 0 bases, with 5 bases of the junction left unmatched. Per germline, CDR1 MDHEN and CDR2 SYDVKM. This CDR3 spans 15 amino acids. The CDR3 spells CASREGGSSYNEQFF. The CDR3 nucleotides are TGTGCCAGCAGGGAAGGCGGGAGCTCCTACAATGAGCAGTTCTTC.

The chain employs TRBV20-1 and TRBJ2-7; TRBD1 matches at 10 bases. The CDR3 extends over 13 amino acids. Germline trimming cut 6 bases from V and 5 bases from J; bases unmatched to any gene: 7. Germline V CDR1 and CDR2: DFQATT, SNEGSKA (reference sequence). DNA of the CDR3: TGCAGTGCACCCCGGACAGGGGGAAACGAGCAGTACGTC. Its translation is CSAPRTGGNEQYV.

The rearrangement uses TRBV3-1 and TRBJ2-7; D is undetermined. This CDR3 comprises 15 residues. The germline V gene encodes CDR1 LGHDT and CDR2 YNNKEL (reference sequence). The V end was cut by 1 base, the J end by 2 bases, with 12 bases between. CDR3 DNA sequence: TGTGCCAGCAGCCAAGGGATTCATAAGACCTACGAGCAGTACGTC. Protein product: CASSQGIHKTYEQYV.